These 3 T cell receptor beta chains were all obtained from the same sample, sequenced in a study of T cell responses to AZD1222 COVID-19 vaccine. Clones were sequenced by immunoSEQ multiplex PCR, and TCRdb holds only the in-frame ones, with some missing. There are 170,000 or so clones in the sample; around 88% occur only once, and around a tenth lies in the top ten. Specimen: peripheral blood, collected 28 days after the second AZD1222 dose. These receptors came from an adult who received the AZD1222 COVID-19 vaccine.

The table lists this clone with a few counts. CDR3 amino acids: CASSVTGTGELFF. In DNA form, the CDR3 reads TGTGCCAGCAGCGTAACAGGGACCGGGGAGCTGTTTTTT. The chain employs TRBV9 and TRBJ2-2; weak D call: TRBD1 (6 bases). The CDR3 consists of 13 residues. Trimming cost V 1 base and J 5 bases, with 6 bases left between them. Germline V CDR1 and CDR2: SGDLS, YYNGEE.

The CDR3 coding sequence is TGTGCCAGCAGCCTCCGGGGTAACACTGAAGCTTTCTTT. Its translation is CASSLRGNTEAFF. The rearrangement links TRBV9 to TRBJ1-1; D gene ambiguous. This CDR3 is built from 13 residues. Trimming cost V 4 bases and J 2 bases, with 9 bases left between them. Germline V gene data show CDR1 as SGDLS and CDR2 as YYNGEE.

The genes are TRBV7-3 and TRBJ2-3; D remains ambiguous. The CDR3 extends over 13 amino acids. The germline V gene encodes CDR1 SGHTA and CDR2 FQGTGA. Trimming took off 3 bases at V and 4 bases at J, with 8 bases between the two ends. CDR3 region: CASSLGRSDTQYF. The CDR3 DNA follows: TGTGCCAGCAGCTTGGGAAGGTCAGATACGCAGTATTTT.